This T cell receptor (beta chain) derives from a study of PD-1 blockade in classical Hodgkin lymphoma. Study findings and constraints: Repertoire differences lack defined causes, possibly disease activity or prior therapy. Similar baseline diversity was found in complete responders and newly diagnosed patients. According to reports, newly diagnosed patients had lower baseline TCR diversity than healthy donors, and relapsed/refractory patients had lower baseline TCR diversity still.

Generated by immunoSEQ multiplex PCR, the TCRdb table keeps only in-frame clones and is missing some. The top ten hold approximately 8.7% of the sample, which has over 35,000 clones, about 89% seen once. In regard to this clone: The antigen is undetermined. Compared with germline, one end of the junction differs, possibly owing to a read error.

The CDR3 spans 16 residues. The germline V gene has CDR1 SGHNT and CDR2 YYREEE (reference sequence). Relapse after autologous stem cell transplantation occurred in every patient, and brentuximab vedotin exposure varied. Complete response, partial response or progressive disease was each patient's best response. The specimen comprised peripheral blood mononuclear cells (PBMCs), sampled at baseline. This chain uses TRBV5-4 with TRBJ1-2; D might be TRBD1 (5 bases). The origin of this receptor is a human donor with classical Hodgkin lymphoma. In nucleotides, the CDR3 is TGTGCCAGCAGTTTGGGGGGGTACACAAGTGTCTATGGCTACACCTTC. This translates into CASSLGGYTSVYGYTF.